This TCR beta chain was captured in a study of T-cell reconstitution after alpha-beta-depleted transplantation in children. General study findings and limits: At around two months after transplant, the alpha-beta T cells were reportedly derived from several hundred expanded clones that came from non-depleted graft cells. Newly generated T cells supplied most T-cell counts and diversity one year post-transplant. Some patients showed high day-60 TCRbeta diversity, which derived from surviving recipient T cells and thymic progenitors.

Using unique molecular identifiers, the investigators prepared the TCRbeta library. TCRdb used MiXCR to reprocess the PCR reads, holding one entry per CDR3 protein. Of 100,000 or so distinct CDR3 sequences in the sample, about a quarter are singletons; the top ten hold over 20%. Remarks on this clonotype: Its antigen remains unknown.

The source of this sequence is a boy aged 2 to 10 with acute lymphoblastic leukemia, due to receive a stem cell transplant. Source: PBMCs, taken before TCRalphabeta/CD19-depleted stem cell transplant.

The CDR3 coding sequence is TGTGCCAGCAGTCCTACTAGCGGAGGAACATCCTACAATGAGCAGTTCTTC. Protein product: CASSPTSGGTSYNEQFF. The V call is TRBV2, the J call TRBJ2-1; TRBD2 matches at 8 bases. CDR1 is SNHLY and CDR2 is FYNNEI in the germline V gene. The CDR3 consists of 17 residues. V lost 5 bases, J lost 1 base, and 10 bases stayed unmatched.